Listed here are 26 T cell receptor beta chains from one sample, sequenced in a study of CD8 T cells in ankylosing spondylitis. TCRdb independently ran MiXCR on the 5' RACE reads; one entry per CDR3 protein. The data contain about 300,000 distinct CDR3 sequences, 11% of them singletons. Input material: blood, either unsorted or a sorted T cell fraction (not recorded which). The receptors come from a female donor with ankylosing spondylitis or in good health (not recorded which).

This clonotype was seen a few times. The rearrangement links TRBV9 to TRBJ1-6; no clear D gene. The CDR3 has 16 amino acids. Germline V gene lookup returns CDR1 SGDLS and CDR2 YYNGEE. V was cut by 5 bases and J by 9 bases, with 21 bases left in between. This CDR3 reads CASRKDPGSAGSPLHF. The DNA for the CDR3 is TGTGCCAGCAGGAAGGATCCGGGCTCGGCGGGTTCACCCCTCCACTTT.

This clonotype was observed many times. The chain uses TRBV29-1 and TRBJ1-2; TRBD1 might be the D (5 bases). The V end was cut by 6 bases, the J end by 8 bases, with 16 bases between. CDR3 length equals 12 residues. Germline V gene lookup returns CDR1 SQVTM and CDR2 ANQGSEA. Here the CDR3 DNA reads TGCAGCGTAGCCGGGACCGGAAGGGGCTACACCTTC. Residues: CSVAGTGRGYTF.

This sequence joins TRBV7-9 and TRBJ2-1; the match to TRBD2 covers 12 bases. Germline V lookup: CDR1 SEHNR, CDR2 FQNEAQ (reference sequence). Trimming cost V 0 bases and J 9 bases; bases outside gene matches: 6. CDR3 length equals 16 residues. CDR3 protein: CASSLAASGREAEQFF. DNA for the CDR3: TGTGCCAGCAGCTTAGCGGCTAGCGGGAGGGAGGCTGAGCAGTTCTTC.

This clonotype was seen at least ten times. The chain recombines TRBV7-2 with TRBJ2-7, with TRBD1 identical over 8 bases. The germline gives CDR1 SGHTA, CDR2 FQGNSA. CDR3 length: 16 amino acids. V was clipped by 1 base and J by 4 bases; unmatched bases: 9. CDR3 residues: CASSLGGQGIAYEQYF. CDR3 sequence (DNA): TGTGCCAGCAGCTTAGGTGGACAGGGTATAGCTTACGAGCAGTACTTC.

This clonotype was detected ten times or more. J is TRBJ2-1 and V is TRBV20-1; no clear D. V dropped 2 bases and J dropped 8 bases, with 19 bases sitting between them. The CDR3 covers 15 residues. CDR1 DFQATT and CDR2 SNEGSKA come from the germline V gene (reference sequence). CDR3 in DNA: TGCAGTGCTAGACCGCCTCTCCTTAGTGGGTATGAGCAGTTCTTC. Encoded protein: CSARPPLLSGYEQFF.

The table lists this clonotype with a few counts. The rearrangement links TRBV5-1 to TRBJ2-3; 12 bases agree with TRBD2. V was pared by 4 bases and J by 5 bases, with 8 bases of the junction left unmatched. The CDR3 has 16 residues. The V gene's germline CDR1 is SGHRS and CDR2 YFSETQ. CDR3 in DNA: TGCGCCAGCAGCCCCCTAGCGGGAGGGCCGATAGATACGCAGTATTTT. Its translation: CASSPLAGGPIDTQYF.

This clonotype was seen a handful of times. V and J are TRBV2 and TRBJ2-1; the D is unclear. Germline V gene sequence: CDR1 SNHLY, CDR2 FYNNEI. The CDR3 loop spans 15 amino acids. Trimming left V 7 bases short and J 0 bases short, with 13 bases between. CDR3 amino acids: CASKEPPASYNEQFF. The CDR3, as DNA: TGTGCCAGCAAAGAGCCCCCCGCCTCCTACAATGAGCAGTTCTTC.

The J gene is TRBJ1-1, the V gene TRBV7-2; the D gene is possibly TRBD1 (6 bases). Germline CDR1 SGHTA, CDR2 FQGNSA. Trimming took 6 bases from V and 10 from J, leaving 21 bases between them. This CDR3 comprises 14 residues. CDR3 loop: CASSSSWMGALAFF. CDR3 bases: TGTGCCAGCAGTTCAAGCTGGATGGGGGCGCTAGCTTTCTTT. Filled out from reference TRBV7-2 and TRBJ1-1, the complete variable domain reads GAGVSQSPSNKVTEKGKDVELRCDPISGHTALYWYRQSLGQGLEFLIYFQGNSAPDKSGLPSDRFSAERTGGSVSTLTIQRTQQEDSAVYLCASSSSWMGALAFFGQGTRLTVV.

In this sample, this clonotype turned up many times. This sequence joins TRBV20-1 and TRBJ2-7; TRBD2 aligns across 13 bases. Germline CDR1 reads DFQATT; CDR2 reads SNEGSKA (reference sequence). CDR3 length: 21 residues. With 3 bases clipped from V and 0 bases from J, the junction kept 20 bases outside the gene matches. CDR3 bases: TGCAGTGCTAGCCTCAGACTAGCGGGGGGTCCTTTAAAGGAAATCTCCTACGAGCAGTACTTC. Its translation: CSASLRLAGGPLKEISYEQYF.

There are a few counts of this clonotype. The genes are TRBV5-1 and TRBJ2-5; a weak D match, TRBD2 (6 bases). The CDR3 totals 15 residues. The V gene lost 0 bases and the J gene lost 5 bases, with 14 bases spanning the gap. From germline, CDR1 is SGHRS and CDR2 YFSETQ. CDR3 coding DNA: TGCGCCAGCAGCTTGGAACGGGGGTCTCGGGAGACCCAGTACTTC. This translates into CASSLERGSRETQYF. The complete variable domain, with remaining parts taken from reference TRBV5-1 and TRBJ2-5, reads KAGVTQTPRYLIKTRGQQVTLSCSPISGHRSVSWYQQTPGQGLQFLFEYFSETQRNKGNFPGRFSGRQFSNSRSEMNVSTLELGDSALYLCASSLERGSRETQYFGPGTRLLVL.

This clonotype was seen repeatedly, ten times or more. The chain joins TRBV11-1 to TRBJ2-7; TRBD2 might be the D (6 bases). CDR1 and CDR2 (germline): SGHAT, FQDESV (reference sequence). This CDR3 contains 14 residues. With 6 bases removed from V and 0 bases from J, the gap between germline ends came to 12 bases. CDR3 DNA sequence: TGTGCCAGCAGTTCCGGGACTTACTCCTACGAGCAGTACTTC. Encoded protein: CASSSGTYSYEQYF.

Ten or more counts support this clonotype. This chain uses TRBV20-1 with TRBJ2-1; D possibly corresponds to TRBD1 (6 bases). Germline CDR1 reads DFQATT; CDR2 reads SNEGSKA (reference sequence). V was clipped by 5 bases and J by 7 bases, with 21 bases between them. CDR3 length equals 15 residues. CDR3 amino acids: CSALVPGHGGNEQFF. The CDR3 DNA reads TGCAGTGCTCTCGTTCCGGGACATGGGGGTAATGAGCAGTTCTTC.

This clonotype occurred many times. The genes are TRBV2 and TRBJ2-7; 7 nucleotides agree with TRBD1. V lost 6 bases, J lost 0 bases, and 5 bases stayed unmatched. The CDR3 has 14 residues. Per germline, CDR1 SNHLY and CDR2 FYNNEI. DNA of the CDR3: TGTGCCAGCAGGGGCAGGGGGAGCTCCTACGAGCAGTACTTC. Amino acid sequence: CASRGRGSSYEQYF.

This clonotype was recorded at least ten times. This sequence joins TRBV12-3 or TRBV12-4 and TRBJ2-7; D not resolved. The CDR3 has 12 amino acids. V shed 4 bases and J shed 3 bases, with 7 bases lying between them. The CDR3 reads CASSSLGYEQYF. In nucleotides, the CDR3 is TGTGCCAGCAGTTCTTTGGGCTACGAGCAGTACTTC.

This clonotype has at least ten counts. V and J are TRBV20-1 and TRBJ2-5, with D possibly being TRBD1 (5 bases). Trimming removed 4 bases at V and 0 bases at J, with 15 bases between. The CDR3 is 15 amino acids. Germline assignment: CDR1 DFQATT and CDR2 SNEGSKA (reference sequence). CDR3 residues: CSAKGIGGYQETQYF. CDR3 sequence (DNA): TGCAGTGCTAAGGGGATCGGTGGCTACCAAGAGACCCAGTACTTC.

The sample holds many counts of this clonotype. The chain uses TRBV7-2 and TRBJ2-2; no firm D call. Trimming removed 6 bases at V and 1 base at J, with 9 bases between. The CDR3 consists of 14 residues. Germline assignment: CDR1 SGHTA and CDR2 FQGNSA. The CDR3 loop is CASRRLMNTGELFF. The DNA for the CDR3 is TGTGCCAGCAGGCGGCTAATGAACACCGGGGAGCTGTTTTTT.

This sequence joins TRBV5-6 and TRBJ1-1; 10 nucleotides line up with TRBD1. Unmatched junction bases numbered 11, after V lost 4 bases and J lost 5 bases. The germline gives CDR1 SGHDT, CDR2 YYEEEE. The CDR3 totals 16 residues. CDR3 amino acids: CASSRQGAPLWTEAFF. Written as DNA, the CDR3 is TGTGCCAGCAGCAGACAGGGGGCGCCATTATGGACTGAAGCTTTCTTT.

Comment on this clonotype: This may be a read error: a much more frequent sequence differs by one nucleotide. The chain recombines TRBV6-1 with TRBJ1-4; weak D call: TRBD1 (6 bases). Germline V gives CDR1 MNHNS, CDR2 SASEGT. The CDR3 spans 14 residues. This CDR3 reads CVSRQGWHNEKLFF. The CDR3 DNA sequence: TGTGTCAGCAGGCAGGGGTGGCATAATGAAAAACTGTTTTTT.

This clonotype was observed at least ten times. V gene TRBV12-3 or TRBV12-4 combines with J gene TRBJ2-5; D not resolved. V gave up 0 bases and J gave up 5 bases, with 7 bases separating them. This CDR3 contains 13 residues. The DNA for the CDR3 is TGTGCCAGCAGTTTAGCCCTTACCGAGACCCAGTACTTC. Amino acids: CASSLALTETQYF.

This clonotype was recorded at least ten times. V usage is TRBV6-1 and J usage is TRBJ2-7, with D perhaps TRBD1 (6 bases). V was clipped by 4 bases and J by 2 bases, with 12 bases between them. This CDR3 has 14 residues. CDR1 is MNHNS and CDR2 is SASEGT in the germline V gene. In DNA form, the CDR3 reads TGTGCCAGCAGTGTAGGGGACACTACCTACGAGCAGTACTTC. This translates into CASSVGDTTYEQYF.

This clonotype was detected ten times or more. V and J are TRBV6-1 and TRBJ2-7; tentatively, D is TRBD2 (6 bases). This CDR3 has 14 amino acids. The V gene lost 6 bases and the J gene lost 5 bases, with 17 bases spanning the gap. Germline CDR1 is MNHNS and CDR2 is SASEGT. CDR3 DNA sequence: TGTGCCAGCAGGACTGAGGGGACTCCTGACGAGCAGTACTTC. Translating it yields CASRTEGTPDEQYF.

This clonotype was seen at least ten times. This rearrangement joins TRBV6-5 to TRBJ1-6; no clear D gene. CDR3 length: 13 amino acids. Germline-derived CDR1 and CDR2 are MNHEY and SVGAGI. V lost 0 bases, J lost 4 bases, and 1 base lay in between. CDR3 sequence (DNA): TGTGCCAGCAGTTACTCTTATAATTCACCCCTCCACTTT. Encoded protein: CASSYSYNSPLHF.

This clonotype was picked up many times. The rearrangement links TRBV20-1 to TRBJ2-7; 12 bases agree with TRBD2. The V gene's germline CDR1 is DFQATT and CDR2 SNEGSKA (reference sequence). The CDR3 spans 14 residues. J was trimmed by 6 bases and V by 3 bases; bases with no gene match: 6. In nucleotides, the CDR3 is TGCAGTGCTAGGCGACTAGCGGGAGAGCGCGAGCAGTACTTC. It is translated as CSARRLAGEREQYF.

The genes are TRBV7-9 and TRBJ2-3; the D gene is possibly TRBD1 (5 bases). CDR3 length: 16 residues. CDR1 and CDR2 from the germline V gene are SEHNR and FQNEAQ (reference sequence). V lost 4 bases to trimming and J lost 5 bases, with 19 bases between them. CDR3 sequence (DNA): TGTGCCAGCAGCTCACGACAGCTTAGAGGTGGAGATACGCAGTATTTT. The encoded protein is CASSSRQLRGGDTQYF.

This clonotype was seen many times. V and J are TRBV28 and TRBJ2-3; no reliable D call. The CDR3 is made up of 15 amino acids. V lost 2 bases to trimming and J lost 1 base, with 10 bases between them. Germline V gives CDR1 MDHEN, CDR2 SYDVKM. The CDR3 reads CASSLGKVRTDTQYF. CDR3 in DNA: TGTGCCAGCAGTTTAGGGAAGGTCCGCACAGATACGCAGTATTTT.

The chain links TRBV7-9 to TRBJ1-2; D unresolved. Germline-derived CDR1 and CDR2 are SEHNR and FQNEAQ (reference sequence). The V and J ends lost 3 bases and 6 bases respectively, with 11 bases between them. This CDR3 has 13 residues. The CDR3 loop reads CASSLLWGDGYTF. The CDR3 nucleotides read TGTGCCAGCAGCTTGCTTTGGGGAGATGGCTACACCTTC.